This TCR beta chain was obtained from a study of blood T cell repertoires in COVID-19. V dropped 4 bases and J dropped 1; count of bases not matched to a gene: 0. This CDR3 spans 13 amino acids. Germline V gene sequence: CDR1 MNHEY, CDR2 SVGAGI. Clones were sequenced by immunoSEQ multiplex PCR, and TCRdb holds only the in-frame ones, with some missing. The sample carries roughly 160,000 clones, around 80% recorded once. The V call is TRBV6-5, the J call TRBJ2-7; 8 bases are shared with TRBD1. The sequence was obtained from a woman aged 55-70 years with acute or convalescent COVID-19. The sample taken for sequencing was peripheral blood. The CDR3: CASSWDRSYEQYF. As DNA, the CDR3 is TGTGCCAGCAGTTGGGACAGGTCCTACGAGCAGTACTTC.